This T cell receptor beta chain was profiled in a study of T cells in Graves' hyperthyroidism and ophthalmopathy. Study-level findings and limits: The model made its ophthalmopathy prediction, and onset followed a median approximately 6 months later.

The TCR beta CDR3 regions underwent amplification using RNA transcripts as the source. A set of HTBI primers served as the primers for a first-round RT-PCR of the TCR CDR3. Each CDR3 protein is one row after TCRdb ran MiXCR on the multiplex PCR reads. The repertoire includes a few hundred thousand distinct CDR3 sequences, around 15% of them detected once, and roughly a fifth sits in the top ten. The V gene lost 6 bases and the J gene lost 1 base, with 9 bases spanning the gap. Germline-derived CDR1 and CDR2 are MNHNS and SASEGT. This CDR3 spans 13 amino acids. This clonotype appeared many times. The antigen is unknown.

The source of this sequence is a woman in her 30s with Graves' ophthalmopathy. The chain is built from TRBV6-1 and TRBJ1-1; a weak D match, TRBD1 (5 bases). Material: blood. The CDR3 nucleotides read TGTGCCAGCAGGGAGGGGCCGAACACTGAAGCTTTCTTT. Translating it yields CASREGPNTEAFF.